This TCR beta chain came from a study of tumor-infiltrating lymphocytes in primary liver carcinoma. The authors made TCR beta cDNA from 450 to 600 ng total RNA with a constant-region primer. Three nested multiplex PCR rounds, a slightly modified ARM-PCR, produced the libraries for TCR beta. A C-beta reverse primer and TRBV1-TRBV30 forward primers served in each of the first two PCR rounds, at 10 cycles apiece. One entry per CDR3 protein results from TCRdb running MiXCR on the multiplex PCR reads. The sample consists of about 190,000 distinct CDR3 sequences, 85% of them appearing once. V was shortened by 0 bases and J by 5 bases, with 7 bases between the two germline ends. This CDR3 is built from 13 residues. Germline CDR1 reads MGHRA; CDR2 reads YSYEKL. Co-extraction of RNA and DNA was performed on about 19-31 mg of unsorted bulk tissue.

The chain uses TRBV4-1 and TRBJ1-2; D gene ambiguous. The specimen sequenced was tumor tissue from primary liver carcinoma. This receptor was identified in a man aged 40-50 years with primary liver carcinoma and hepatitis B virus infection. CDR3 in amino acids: CASSQDGMYGYTF. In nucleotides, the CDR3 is TGCGCCAGCAGCCAAGACGGAATGTATGGCTACACCTTC.